A selection of T cell receptor beta chains follows, all from one sample in a study of T cell repertoires in cytomegalovirus infection. TCRdb reanalysed the reads using MiXCR and keeps one entry per CDR3 protein. The profile shows about 120,000 distinct CDR3 sequences, roughly a tenth of them singletons. No antigen has been identified for these receptors. The sample comprised PBMCs, sequenced either directly or after in vitro stimulation (not recorded which). The receptor set was obtained from a human donor in good health (CMV status not recorded). Some clones in this sample may be carry-over from other donors' samples. Both conserved end residues are part of each CDR3. A D gene is named only where the DNA matches it firmly. Not all rows give a size; the values are once, few, many and, for expanded clones, a class.

CDR3: CASSQEGSGRLDTQYF
DNA: TGCGCCAGCAGCCAAGAGGGCAGCGGGAGGTTAGATACGCAGTATTTT
size: many
J: TRBJ2-3
D: TRBD2
V: TRBV5-1

CDR3: CASSFQTDLRTEAFF
DNA: TGTGCCAGCAGTTTCCAAACAGACCTTAGGACTGAAGCTTTCTTT
size: many
J: TRBJ1-1
D: -
V: TRBV12-3/TRBV12-4

CDR3: CAWKRTLPNYGYTF
DNA: TGTGCCTGGAAAAGAACCTTACCAAACTATGGCTACACCTTC
size: -
J: TRBJ1-2
D: -
V: TRBV30

CDR3: CASLESPNEQFF
DNA: TGTGCCAGCCTAGAGAGTCCGAATGAGCAGTTCTTC
size: -
J: TRBJ2-1
D: -
V: TRBV28

CDR3: CASRTSGYTGELFF
DNA: TGTGCCTCCCGGACTAGCGGTTACACCGGGGAGCTGTTTTTT
size: few
J: TRBJ2-2
D: TRBD2
V: TRBV2

CDR3: CASSNPAATIYNSPLHF
DNA: TGTGCCAGCAGCAATCCGGCAGCGACTATCTATAATTCACCCCTCCACTTT
size: many
J: TRBJ1-6
D: -
V: TRBV7-9

CDR3: CASSPRQNSPLHF
DNA: TGTGCCAGCAGCCCCCGACAGAATTCACCCCTCCACTTT
size: few
J: TRBJ1-6
D: -
V: TRBV7-2

CDR3: CASKHRGDTDTQYF
DNA: TGTGCCAGTAAGCACAGGGGGGACACAGATACGCAGTATTTT
size: -
J: TRBJ2-3
D: TRBD1
V: TRBV19

CDR3: CASSLEKGINQPQHF
DNA: TGTGCCAGCAGCTTAGAGAAGGGGATAAATCAGCCCCAGCATTTT
size: -
J: TRBJ1-5
D: -
V: TRBV7-2

CDR3: CASSFDRAQQPQHF
DNA: TGTGCCAGCAGCTTTGACAGGGCCCAACAGCCCCAGCATTTT
size: -
J: TRBJ1-5
D: TRBD1
V: TRBV28

CDR3: CATGKGGGYEQFF
DNA: TGTGCCACCGGCAAAGGGGGTGGGTATGAGCAGTTCTTC
size: many
J: TRBJ2-1
D: -
V: TRBV24-1

CDR3: CASSQAYPQETQYF
DNA: TGCGCCAGCAGCCAAGCGTATCCCCAAGAGACCCAGTACTTC
size: many
J: TRBJ2-5
D: -
V: TRBV4-3

CDR3: CSVGGQGSYGYTF
DNA: TGCAGCGTTGGGGGACAGGGCTCTTATGGCTACACCTTC
size: few
J: TRBJ1-2
D: TRBD1
V: TRBV29-1

CDR3: CASSLLGRSSSTDTQYF
DNA: TGTGCCAGCAGCTTACTGGGACGGTCCTCTAGCACAGATACGCAGTATTTT
size: many
J: TRBJ2-3
D: -
V: TRBV11-2

CDR3: CSVESNWDTEAFF
DNA: TGCAGCGTTGAATCAAACTGGGACACTGAAGCTTTCTTT
size: -
J: TRBJ1-1
D: -
V: TRBV29-1

CDR3: CASSPQGNYGYTF
DNA: TGTGCCAGCAGCCCTCAGGGGAACTATGGCTACACCTTC
size: many
J: TRBJ1-2
D: -
V: TRBV7-2

CDR3: CASSLHGKKAFF
DNA: TGTGCCAGCAGTCTACACGGGAAGAAAGCTTTCTTT
size: many
J: TRBJ1-1
D: -
V: TRBV12-3/TRBV12-4

CDR3: CASSQDHRDPTNEKLFF
DNA: TGTGCCAGCAGCCAAGATCACAGGGACCCAACTAATGAAAAACTGTTTTTT
size: few
J: TRBJ1-4
D: -
V: TRBV4-2

CDR3: CASSQRQAHEQYF
DNA: TGTGCCAGCAGCCAAAGACAGGCCCACGAGCAGTACTTC
size: few
J: TRBJ2-7
D: -
V: TRBV4-2

CDR3: CASSGSGGRNYGYTF
DNA: TGTGCCAGCAGCGGAAGCGGGGGGCGTAACTATGGCTACACCTTC
size: few
J: TRBJ1-2
D: -
V: TRBV9

CDR3: CASSLSSGPYNEQFF
DNA: TGTGCCAGCAGCCTGAGTAGCGGGCCCTACAATGAGCAGTTCTTC
size: few
J: TRBJ2-1
D: TRBD2
V: TRBV7-3

CDR3: CASSYRGGRWERYF
DNA: TGTGCCAGCAGCTACCGCGGCGGCCGTTGGGAGCGGTACTTC
size: -
J: TRBJ2-7
D: -
V: TRBV7-2

CDR3: CSARDPRSPGGYTF
DNA: TGCAGTGCTAGAGATCCCCGGTCTCCCGGAGGCTACACCTTC
size: many
J: TRBJ1-2
D: -
V: TRBV20-1

CDR3: CATSDPESGSSYNEQFF
DNA: TGTGCCACCAGTGATCCGGAAAGCGGAAGCTCCTACAATGAGCAGTTCTTC
size: many
J: TRBJ2-1
D: -
V: TRBV24-1

CDR3: CASRRGGESSNQPQHF
DNA: TGTGCCAGCAGACGAGGGGGGGAAAGTAGCAATCAGCCCCAGCATTTT
size: -
J: TRBJ1-5
D: -
V: TRBV27

CDR3: CASSPRQGGYGYTF
DNA: TGTGCCAGCAGTCCCAGACAGGGAGGCTATGGCTACACCTTC
size: many
J: TRBJ1-2
D: TRBD1
V: TRBV6-1

CDR3: CASSLLAGINTGELFF
DNA: TGTGCCAGCAGCTTACTAGCGGGGATAAACACCGGGGAGCTGTTTTTT
size: few
J: TRBJ2-2
D: TRBD2
V: TRBV7-3

CDR3: CASSSLWGQGTFPKVANVLTF
DNA: TGTGCCAGCAGCTCGCTTTGGGGACAGGGGACCTTCCCTAAGGTTGCCAACGTCCTGACTTTC
size: -
J: TRBJ2-6
D: TRBD1
V: TRBV7-9

CDR3: CAWRGAGWNTEAFF
DNA: TGTGCCTGGAGGGGGGCAGGTTGGAACACTGAAGCTTTCTTT
size: few
J: TRBJ1-1
D: -
V: TRBV30

CDR3: CASNGQGQSGNTIYF
DNA: TGTGCCAGCAATGGACAGGGGCAGTCTGGAAACACCATATATTTT
size: few
J: TRBJ1-3
D: TRBD1
V: TRBV2

CDR3: CASSLGGGQETQYF
DNA: TGTGCCAGCAGCTTGGGCGGGGGTCAAGAGACCCAGTACTTC
size: many
J: TRBJ2-5
D: TRBD2
V: TRBV7-2

CDR3: CASSAGLVSYEQYF
DNA: TGTGCCAGCAGTGCGGGACTAGTCTCCTACGAGCAGTACTTC
size: -
J: TRBJ2-7
D: TRBD2
V: TRBV12-3/TRBV12-4

CDR3: CAVGTDPMNTEAFF
DNA: TGTGCCGTTGGGACGGATCCTATGAACACTGAAGCTTTCTTT
size: many
J: TRBJ1-1
D: -
V: TRBV10-3

CDR3: CASSPNRLSTDTQYF
DNA: TGTGCCAGCAGCCCTAACCGCCTTAGCACAGATACGCAGTATTTT
size: many
J: TRBJ2-3
D: -
V: TRBV7-3

CDR3: CASRGSGTDTQYF
DNA: TGTGCCAGCAGGGGAAGCGGCACAGATACGCAGTATTTT
size: many
J: TRBJ2-3
D: -
V: TRBV5-5

CDR3: CASSRNAPPDEKLFF
DNA: TGTGCCAGCAGCCGAAACGCCCCGCCCGATGAAAAACTGTTTTTT
size: many
J: TRBJ1-4
D: -
V: TRBV7-2

CDR3: CASSPQRDATRKYF
DNA: TGTGCCAGCAGTCCCCAGCGGGATGCTACGAGGAAGTACTTC
size: -
J: TRBJ2-7
D: TRBD2
V: TRBV27

CDR3: CASSSRDRLYF
DNA: TGTGCCAGCAGCTCTAGGGACAGACTGTACTTT
size: few
J: TRBJ1-1
D: TRBD1
V: TRBV12-3/TRBV12-4

CDR3: CASSLDLGGNTEAFF
DNA: TGTGCCAGCAGCTTGGACCTCGGAGGGAACACTGAAGCTTTCTTT
size: many
J: TRBJ1-1
D: -
V: TRBV5-4

CDR3: CASSQYDSSNTEAFF
DNA: TGTGCCAGCAGCCAATACGACAGCTCGAACACTGAAGCTTTCTTT
size: many
J: TRBJ1-1
D: -
V: TRBV4-2

CDR3: CASSARGTSNEKLFF
DNA: TGTGCCAGCAGTGCCCGGGGGACTTCTAATGAAAAACTGTTTTTT
size: many
J: TRBJ1-4
D: -
V: TRBV28

CDR3: CASSPLADRGEKLFF
DNA: TGCGCCAGCAGCCCGCTCGCCGACAGGGGAGAGAAACTGTTTTTT
size: -
J: TRBJ1-4
D: TRBD1
V: TRBV5-1

CDR3: CASSAWGNQPQHF
DNA: TGCGCCAGCAGTGCCTGGGGCAATCAGCCCCAGCATTTT
size: few
J: TRBJ1-5
D: -
V: TRBV10-2

CDR3: CASSDLDVEPQHF
DNA: TGTGCCAGCAGTGACCTGGATGTGGAGCCCCAGCATTTT
size: many
J: TRBJ1-5
D: -
V: TRBV6-2/TRBV6-3

CDR3: CASSLFPEAFF
DNA: TGTGCCAGCAGCTTGTTCCCTGAAGCTTTCTTT
size: many
J: TRBJ1-1
D: -
V: TRBV5-4

CDR3: CASSESGGADEQFF
DNA: TGTGCCAGCAGCGAGAGCGGGGGGGCAGATGAGCAGTTCTTC
size: few
J: TRBJ2-1
D: TRBD2
V: TRBV7-6

CDR3: CASSIEGQYSNQPQHF
DNA: TGTGCCAGTAGTATAGAGGGACAGTATAGCAATCAGCCCCAGCATTTT
size: many
J: TRBJ1-5
D: TRBD1
V: TRBV19

CDR3: CASSLVLGAPSTVGTSGNEQFF
DNA: TGTGCCAGCAGCTTGGTCCTCGGGGCCCCGTCCACTGTGGGGACTAGTGGCAATGAGCAGTTCTTC
size: many
J: TRBJ2-1
D: TRBD2
V: TRBV5-6

CDR3: CATSDINQPQHF
DNA: TGTGCCACCAGTGATATAAATCAGCCCCAGCATTTT
size: few
J: TRBJ1-5
D: -
V: TRBV24-1

CDR3: CASSRQGSQETQYF
DNA: TGTGCCAGCAGCCGCCAGGGATCCCAAGAGACCCAGTACTTC
size: many
J: TRBJ2-5
D: -
V: TRBV7-2

CDR3: CASSSWVDNYGYTF
DNA: TGTGCCAGCAGCTCGTGGGTCGATAACTATGGCTACACCTTC
size: many
J: TRBJ1-2
D: -
V: TRBV7-9

CDR3: CASSLPGILGGYTF
DNA: TGTGCCAGCAGTTTACCAGGGATCTTGGGCGGCTACACCTTC
size: many
J: TRBJ1-2
D: -
V: TRBV28

CDR3: CASSLDLISTAPTEAFF
DNA: TGTGCCAGCAGCCTAGACCTGATATCGACAGCCCCCACTGAAGCTTTCTTT
size: -
J: TRBJ1-1
D: -
V: TRBV11-1

CDR3: CASSLIWRGGRYEQYF
DNA: TGTGCCAGCAGCTTAATCTGGAGGGGGGGCCGCTACGAGCAGTACTTC
size: -
J: TRBJ2-7
D: -
V: TRBV7-2

CDR3: CASRGEGDKSQHF
DNA: TGTGCCAGCAGGGGGGAGGGGGATAAGTCCCAGCATTTT
size: -
J: TRBJ1-5
D: -
V: TRBV11-2

CDR3: CASSLIAGATGELFF
DNA: TGTGCCAGCAGCCTTATAGCAGGGGCCACCGGGGAGCTGTTTTTT
size: many
J: TRBJ2-2
D: -
V: TRBV28

CDR3: CASRVLAGANTEAFF
DNA: TGTGCCAGCAGGGTCCTTGCAGGGGCTAACACTGAAGCTTTCTTT
size: -
J: TRBJ1-1
D: -
V: TRBV13

CDR3: CASGPSGDSYNEQFF
DNA: TGTGCTAGTGGCCCTAGCGGGGACTCCTACAATGAGCAGTTCTTC
size: few
J: TRBJ2-1
D: TRBD2
V: TRBV12-5

CDR3: CASSELGARYEQYF
DNA: TGTGCCAGCAGTGAATTGGGGGCTCGGTACGAGCAGTACTTC
size: many
J: TRBJ2-7
D: -
V: TRBV12-3/TRBV12-4

CDR3: CSARVDLGETQYF
DNA: TGCAGTGCTAGAGTAGATTTAGGAGAGACCCAGTACTTC
size: -
J: TRBJ2-5
D: -
V: TRBV20-1